This T cell receptor (beta chain) was sequenced in a study of shared clonotypes between healthy human individuals. Sequenced by immunoSEQ multiplex PCR; TCRdb stores in-frame clones only, minus some. The sample consists of approximately 650,000 clones, nearly 97% of them appearing once. Per germline, CDR1 MDHEN and CDR2 SYDVKM. The CDR3 spans 16 residues. The V and J ends lost 3 bases and 3 bases respectively, with 15 bases between them. This clone was seen once. The naive CD8 fraction comprised CD45RO-negative cells positively selected for CCR7 and excluded terminally differentiated effector memory CD45RA+ cells.

The sample was naive CD8+ T cells sorted from blood. This receptor was identified in a woman in her twenties or thirties in good health. This chain uses TRBV28 with TRBJ2-4; possibly TRBD1 for D (5 bases). The CDR3 DNA is TGTGCCAGCAGTTTGAAGGGGATCCCAGACAAAAACATTCAGTACTTC. Protein product: CASSLKGIPDKNIQYF. Looking up the rest from reference TRBV28 and TRBJ2-4 gives the full variable domain: DVKVTQSSRYLVKRTGEKVFLECVQDMDHENMFWYRQDPGLGLRLIYFSYDVKMKEKGDIPEGYSVSREKKERFSLILESASTNQTSMYLCASSLKGIPDKNIQYFGAGTRLSVL.